This is a list of T cell receptor beta chains from one sample in a study of cytomegalovirus exposure and HLA in healthy donors. TCRdb's table, derived via immunoSEQ multiplex PCR, lists solely in-frame clones and lacks some. The repertoire has roughly 20,000 clones, under 90% of them found once; the top ten carry over 20%. Sequenced sample: PBMCs. These receptors came from a human donor in good health. The CDR3 runs from the conserved cysteine through the conserved F or W. D genes are given only for firm matches. Only some rows state a clone size, as once, few, many or a class for expanded clones.

- TRBJ2-5 TRBV7-2 TRBD2 CASSLASSGGPKETQYF TGTGCCAGCAGCTTAGCTTCCAGCGGGGGACCAAAAGAGACCCAGTACTTC
- TRBJ1-1 TRBV7-8 TRBD1 CASSLFGQGESTEAFF TGTGCCAGCAGCCTCTTCGGACAGGGAGAAAGCACTGAAGCTTTCTTT
- TRBJ2-7 TRBV6-5 TRBD2 CASSPKTSGSYEQYF TGTGCCAGCAGTCCCAAGACTAGCGGCTCCTACGAGCAGTACTTC
few TRBJ2-2 TRBV9 TRBD2 CASSARGRGGGTGELFF TGTGCCAGCAGCGCCCGAGGGCGGGGCGGGGGCACCGGGGAGCTGTTTTTT
- TRBJ1-2 TRBV7-9 - CASSFLAENYGYTF TGTGCCAGCAGCTTCCTGGCGGAAAACTATGGCTACACCTTC
- TRBJ2-2 TRBV4-1 - CASSQVVSRAGELFF TGCGCCAGCAGCCAAGTGGTTTCCAGGGCCGGGGAGCTGTTTTTT
- TRBJ2-7 TRBV5-7 - CASSFFGQYGSGEQYF TGTGCCAGCAGCTTCTTTGGACAGTACGGTTCGGGCGAGCAGTACTTC
- TRBJ2-3 TRBV7-2 - CASSTYRSTDTQYF TGTGCCAGCAGCACCTACAGAAGCACAGATACGCAGTATTTT
- TRBJ1-6 TRBV2 TRBD1 CASRLTGVNSPLHF TGTGCCAGCAGGTTGACAGGGGTTAATTCACCCCTCCACTTT
- TRBJ2-7 TRBV9 - CASSGPGLTSYEQYF TGTGCCAGCAGCGGTCCGGGACTGACCTCCTACGAGCAGTACTTC
- TRBJ2-1 TRBV5-5 - CASSFTRGQSYNEQFF TGTGCCAGCAGCTTTACGCGGGGGCAGTCCTACAATGAGCAGTTCTTC
- TRBJ1-2 TRBV27 - CASWTGGRVDGYTF TGTGCCAGCTGGACTGGGGGGAGGGTCGATGGCTACACCTTC
- TRBJ2-3 TRBV7-9 TRBD2 CASRSLGTSGPTDTQYF TGTGCCAGCAGATCTCTCGGGACTAGCGGCCCCACAGATACGCAGTATTTT
- TRBJ1-2 TRBV7-2 TRBD1 CASSLQGEYGYTF TGTGCCAGCAGCCTCCAGGGGGAATATGGCTACACCTTC
- TRBJ2-7 TRBV11-1 - CASSQFTGTYEQYF TGTGCCAGCAGCCAGTTTACAGGGACCTACGAGCAGTACTTC
- TRBJ2-1 TRBV7-9 TRBD2 CASSLGAGAGNEQFF TGTGCCAGCAGCTTAGGAGCGGGGGCGGGGAATGAGCAGTTCTTC
- TRBJ2-7 TRBV10-3 TRBD1 CAISGTGTGTSYEQYF TGTGCCATCAGTGGAACCGGGACAGGGACCTCCTACGAGCAGTACTTC
- TRBJ2-3 TRBV6-4 TRBD2 CASSETSGGTDTQYF TGTGCCAGCAGTGAGACTAGCGGGGGCACAGATACGCAGTATTTT
- TRBJ2-1 TRBV5-6 TRBD2 CASSLPGLAYNEQFF TGTGCCAGCAGCTTGCCGGGACTAGCGTACAATGAGCAGTTCTTC
- TRBJ2-1 TRBV5-4 - CASSPKTVAMSSYNEQFF TGTGCCAGCAGCCCGAAGACCGTAGCGATGAGCTCCTACAATGAGCAGTTCTTC
- TRBJ2-7 TRBV4-2 TRBD2 CASSQTWRGGYEQYF TGTGCCAGCAGCCAGACCTGGCGGGGGGGCTACGAGCAGTACTTC
- TRBJ2-5 TRBV5-1 - CASSFRERRETQYF TGCGCCAGCAGCTTTAGAGAACGCCGGGAGACCCAGTACTTC
- TRBJ2-7 TRBV13 TRBD1 CASSLEGQGGSYEQYF TGTGCCAGCAGCTTGGAAGGACAGGGGGGTTCCTACGAGCAGTACTTC
- TRBJ2-5 TRBV19 - CASSIGILQETQYF TGTGCCAGTAGTATAGGCATACTCCAAGAGACCCAGTACTTC
- TRBJ1-2 TRBV6-5 TRBD1 CASSVQGAGGYTF TGTGCCAGCAGTGTACAGGGGGCCGGGGGCTACACCTTC
- TRBJ1-2 TRBV6-5 - CASTTSGQLYGYTF TGTGCCAGCACCACCTCAGGACAGCTCTATGGCTACACCTTC
- TRBJ2-1 TRBV6-1 TRBD1 CASSEVGPIDRGEQFF TGTGCCAGCAGTGAAGTAGGACCGATAGACAGGGGTGAGCAGTTCTTC
- TRBJ2-7 TRBV18 TRBD1 CASSPGTAAYEQYF TGTGCCAGCTCACCCGGGACAGCAGCCTACGAGCAGTACTTC
- TRBJ2-2 TRBV11-2 - CASSRYGGGDGELFF TGTGCCAGCAGCAGATATGGAGGGGGCGACGGGGAGCTGTTTTTT
few TRBJ2-7 TRBV7-9 - CASSPGTLSGEQYF TGTGCCAGCAGCCCTGGAACCCTCTCGGGCGAGCAGTACTTC
few TRBJ1-1 TRBV29-1 - CSVQGLKNTEAFF TGCAGCGTTCAAGGGCTTAAGAACACTGAAGCTTTCTTT
- TRBJ1-2 TRBV18 - CASSQAGNYGYTF TGTGCCAGCTCTCAGGCTGGGAACTATGGCTACACCTTC
- TRBJ2-1 TRBV5-1 TRBD2 CASSYTSGRAAEQFF TGCGCCAGCAGCTACACTAGCGGGAGGGCCGCTGAGCAGTTCTTC
few TRBJ2-5 TRBV6-1 - CASSLTDTRTQYF TGTGCCAGCAGTCTAACAGACACCCGGACCCAGTACTTC
- TRBJ2-7 TRBV11-1 - CASSSKYEQYF TGTGCCAGCAGCTCCAAATACGAGCAGTACTTC
- TRBJ2-3 TRBV5-6 - CASSRRGREKDTQYF TGTGCCAGCAGCCGTAGGGGACGGGAGAAAGATACGCAGTATTTT
- TRBJ2-2 TRBV9 TRBD1 CASSPPQGAGELFF TGTGCCAGCAGCCCACCGCAGGGGGCCGGGGAGCTGTTTTTT
- TRBJ1-5 TRBV19 - CASSPTTGGNQPQHF TGTGCCAGTAGCCCGACGACAGGCGGCAATCAGCCCCAGCATTTT
- TRBJ2-2 TRBV6-5 - CASSSGIVGELFF TGTGCCAGCAGTTCCGGGATAGTCGGGGAGCTGTTTTTT
- TRBJ2-3 TRBV7-9 TRBD2 CASSLSGGAEDTQYF TGTGCCAGCAGCTTAAGCGGGGGGGCCGAAGATACGCAGTATTTT
- TRBJ2-2 TRBV27 TRBD1 CASTLGNRGYTGELFF TGTGCCAGCACCCTAGGGAACAGGGGGTACACCGGGGAGCTGTTTTTT
- TRBJ2-2 TRBV5-5 - CASSLSPGRSTGELFF TGTGCCAGCAGCTTGTCCCCAGGGCGGTCCACCGGGGAGCTGTTTTTT
- TRBJ2-7 TRBV30 - CASSDTLYEQYF TGTGCCTCTTCGGACACCCTTTACGAGCAGTACTTC
- TRBJ1-6 TRBV5-6 TRBD1 CASSSWTGGTSVTNSPLHF TGTGCCAGCAGCTCTTGGACAGGGGGCACATCGGTAACTAATTCACCCCTCCACTTT
few TRBJ1-4 TRBV7-9 - CASSPYGGEKLFF TGTGCCAGCAGCCCCTACGGGGGTGAAAAACTGTTTTTT
- TRBJ1-3 TRBV11-2 TRBD1 CASSFNRGQAGNTIYF TGTGCCAGCAGCTTCAACAGGGGACAGGCTGGAAACACCATATATTTT
- TRBJ2-2 TRBV19 - CASSVDFAGELFF TGTGCCAGTAGTGTTGACTTCGCCGGGGAGCTGTTTTTT